This T cell receptor beta chain was retrieved from a study of response to subunit inactivated influenza vaccine (dated by TCRdb to 2017 to 2018). About the investigation overall: Deep quantitative profiling of the T cell receptor repertoire was used in the study to follow responses to a trivalent subunit inactivated influenza vaccine. General findings and caveats noted by the study authors: It was suggested by the authors that each seasonal influenza vaccination may recruit only a limited number of new T cells.

V lost 5 bases and J lost 9 bases; the stretch between them is 20 bases long. Reading from cysteine to phenylalanine, the CDR3 counts 14 amino acids. The entry retains the CDR3 DNA only, 42 bases that are in frame from base 1. According to the germline V gene (reference sequence), CDR1 reads DFQATT and CDR2 reads SNEGSKA. This clonotype was seen many times. The antigen it recognizes is unknown. No clone much larger than this one lies a single base away; base qualities are absent. Library prep was done by RT-PCR. The instrument was an Illumina HiSeq 2500. TCRdb trimmed public reads at Q25 via fastp, called clones via MiXCR and kept in-frame beta chains. Rows with a matching CDR3 protein are joined into one entry that keeps the most common DNA and genes. A total of about 530,000 distinct CDR3 sequences appear in this sample, 12% of them only once. About a tenth of the sample goes to the ten largest clones.

The chain uses TRBV20-1 and TRBJ1-5; the D segment could be TRBD1, given 5 matching bases. This receptor was obtained from a man aged 45-60 years who received an inactivated influenza vaccine. Donor details come from another sample of the same person, matched by shared clones. The sequencing used PBMCs from blood, collected on the day of vaccination. The CDR3 reads as follows: CSARQGPPSMPQHF. The DNA sequence is TGCAGTGCTCGGCAGGGACCGCCGTCCATGCCCCAGCATTTT.